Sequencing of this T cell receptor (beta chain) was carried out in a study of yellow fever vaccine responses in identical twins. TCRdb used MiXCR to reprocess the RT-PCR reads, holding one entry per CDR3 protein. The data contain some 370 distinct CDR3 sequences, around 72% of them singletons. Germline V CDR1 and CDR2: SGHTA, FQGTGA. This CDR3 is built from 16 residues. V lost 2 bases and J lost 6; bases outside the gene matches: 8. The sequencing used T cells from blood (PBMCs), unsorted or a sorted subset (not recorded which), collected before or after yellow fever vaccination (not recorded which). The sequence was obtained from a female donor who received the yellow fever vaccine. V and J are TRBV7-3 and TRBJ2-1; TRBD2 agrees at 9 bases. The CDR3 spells CASSLLPGLAVNEQFF. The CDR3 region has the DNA TGTGCCAGCAGCTTACTTCCGGGACTAGCTGTCAATGAGCAGTTCTTC.